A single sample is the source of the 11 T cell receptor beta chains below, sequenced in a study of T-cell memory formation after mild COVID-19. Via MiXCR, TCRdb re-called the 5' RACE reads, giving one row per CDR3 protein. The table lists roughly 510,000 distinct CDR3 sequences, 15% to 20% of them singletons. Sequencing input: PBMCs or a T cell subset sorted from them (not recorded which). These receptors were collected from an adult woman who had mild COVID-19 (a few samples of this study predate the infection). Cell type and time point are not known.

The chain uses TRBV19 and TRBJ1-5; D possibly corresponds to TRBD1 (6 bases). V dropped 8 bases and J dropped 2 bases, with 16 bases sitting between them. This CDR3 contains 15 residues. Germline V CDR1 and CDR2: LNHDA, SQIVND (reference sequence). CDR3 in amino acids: CASARGAPGNQPQHF. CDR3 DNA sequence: TGTGCCAGTGCCCGGGGGGCGCCGGGCAATCAGCCCCAGCATTTT.

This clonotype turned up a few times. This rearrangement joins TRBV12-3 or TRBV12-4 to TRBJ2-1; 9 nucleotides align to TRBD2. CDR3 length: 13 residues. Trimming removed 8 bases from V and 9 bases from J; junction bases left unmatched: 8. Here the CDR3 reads CASRERGAIEQFF. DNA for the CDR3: TGTGCCAGCCGGGAGCGGGGGGCGATTGAGCAGTTCTTC.

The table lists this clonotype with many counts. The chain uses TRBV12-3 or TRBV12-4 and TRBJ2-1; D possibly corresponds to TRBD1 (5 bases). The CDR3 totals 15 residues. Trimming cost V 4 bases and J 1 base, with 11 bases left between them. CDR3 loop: CASSSSTVSYNEQFF. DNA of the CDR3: TGTGCCAGCAGTTCCTCGACAGTTTCCTACAATGAGCAGTTCTTC.

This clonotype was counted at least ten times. The CDR3 loop reads CASSQTVLSGNTIYF. The CDR3 coding sequence is TGTGCCAGCAGCCAAACAGTCCTCTCTGGAAACACCATATATTTT. The chain carries TRBV3-1 and TRBJ1-3; D is unclear. This CDR3 has 15 residues. Germline V gene sequence: CDR1 LGHDT, CDR2 YNNKEL (reference sequence). V lost 2 bases, J lost 0 bases, and 8 bases lay in between.

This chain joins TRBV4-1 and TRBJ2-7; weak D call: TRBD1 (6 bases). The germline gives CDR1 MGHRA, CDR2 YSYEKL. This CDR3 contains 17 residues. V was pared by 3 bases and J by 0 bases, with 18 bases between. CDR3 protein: CASSQRDIRLSSYEQYF. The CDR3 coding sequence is TGCGCCAGCAGCCAGAGGGACATTAGACTTAGCTCCTACGAGCAGTACTTC.

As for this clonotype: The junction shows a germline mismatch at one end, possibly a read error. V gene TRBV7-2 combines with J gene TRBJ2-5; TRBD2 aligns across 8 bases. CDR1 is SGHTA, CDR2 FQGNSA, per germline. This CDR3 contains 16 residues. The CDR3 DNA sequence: TGTGCCAGCAACTTAAGACTAGCGACCATCCAAGAGACCCAGTACTTC. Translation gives CASNLRLATIQETQYF.

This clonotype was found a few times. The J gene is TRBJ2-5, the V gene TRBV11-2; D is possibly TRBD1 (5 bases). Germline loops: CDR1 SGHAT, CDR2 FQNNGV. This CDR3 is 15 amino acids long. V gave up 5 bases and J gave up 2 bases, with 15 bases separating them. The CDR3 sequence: CASSHLLGDQETQYF. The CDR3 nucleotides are TGTGCCAGCAGCCATCTTCTAGGGGATCAAGAGACCCAGTACTTC.

The CDR3 DNA sequence: TGCGCCAGCAGCTTTAGGAACCTGAACACTGAAGCTTTCTTT. Amino acids: CASSFRNLNTEAFF. V is TRBV5-1 and J is TRBJ1-1; D gene ambiguous. This CDR3 spans 14 amino acids. Germline V CDR1 and CDR2: SGHRS, YFSETQ. Deletions cut 2 bases from V and 0 bases from J, with 8 bases between. Using reference TRBV5-1 and TRBJ1-1 for the parts outside the CDR3, the full variable domain is KAGVTQTPRYLIKTRGQQVTLSCSPISGHRSVSWYQQTPGQGLQFLFEYFSETQRNKGNFPGRFSGRQFSNSRSEMNVSTLELGDSALYLCASSFRNLNTEAFFGQGTRLTVV.

The CDR3 DNA is TGTGCCAGCAGTGAAGCGGGGCTAGCGGGGGCCTACGAGCAGTACTTC. Translating gives CASSEAGLAGAYEQYF. The gene calls are TRBV6-1 and TRBJ2-7; 10 bases are shared with TRBD2. Trimming cost V 0 bases and J 2 bases; bases outside gene matches: 4. Germline V CDR1 and CDR2: MNHNS, SASEGT. The CDR3 totals 16 residues.

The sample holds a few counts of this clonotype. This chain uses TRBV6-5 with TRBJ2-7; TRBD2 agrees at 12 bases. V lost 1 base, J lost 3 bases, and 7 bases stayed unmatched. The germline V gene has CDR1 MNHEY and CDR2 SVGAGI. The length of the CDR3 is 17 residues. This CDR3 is CASSYLQLAGGIYEQYF. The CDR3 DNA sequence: TGTGCCAGCAGTTACTTACAACTAGCGGGGGGTATCTACGAGCAGTACTTC.

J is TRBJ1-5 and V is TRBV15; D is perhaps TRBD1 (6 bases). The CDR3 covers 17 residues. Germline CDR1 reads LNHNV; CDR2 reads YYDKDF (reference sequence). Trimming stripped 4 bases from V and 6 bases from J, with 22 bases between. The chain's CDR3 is CATSTPVAQGSTQPQHF. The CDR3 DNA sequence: TGTGCCACCAGCACCCCGGTAGCCCAGGGGTCCACTCAGCCCCAGCATTTT.